This T cell receptor beta chain is from a study of blood T cell repertoires in COVID-19. The wider study: T cells, B-cell-depleted T cells, or PBMCs supplied cDNA or gDNA.

Generated by immunoSEQ multiplex PCR, the TCRdb table keeps only in-frame clones and is missing some. The sample records around 140,000 clones, nearly 90% being singletons. The germline V gene has CDR1 MNHEY and CDR2 SMNVEV (reference sequence). The V segment lost 4 bases and the J segment 1 base; nucleotides outside the gene matches: 5. This CDR3 has 15 amino acids. What was sequenced was peripheral blood. The chain joins TRBV27 to TRBJ1-2, with TRBD1 identical over 8 bases. The TCR originated in a man between 65 and 80 years old with acute or convalescent COVID-19. CDR3 region: CASSSPGQGNYGYTF. CDR3 coding DNA: TGTGCCAGCAGTTCTCCCGGACAGGGTAACTATGGCTACACCTTC.